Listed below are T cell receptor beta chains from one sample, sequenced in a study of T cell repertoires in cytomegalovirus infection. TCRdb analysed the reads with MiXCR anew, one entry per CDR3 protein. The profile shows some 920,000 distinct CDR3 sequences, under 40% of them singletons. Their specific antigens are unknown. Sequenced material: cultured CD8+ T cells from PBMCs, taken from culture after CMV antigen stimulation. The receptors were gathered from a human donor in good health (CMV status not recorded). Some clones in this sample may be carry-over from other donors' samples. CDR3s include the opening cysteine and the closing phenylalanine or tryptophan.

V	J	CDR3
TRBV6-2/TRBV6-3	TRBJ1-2	CASSPSAVLISGYTF
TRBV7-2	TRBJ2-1	CASSEWAGGPDEQFF
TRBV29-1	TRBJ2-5	CSVGDPGRGVQETQYF
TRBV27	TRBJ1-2	CASSLTGSGGYTF
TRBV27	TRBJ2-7	CASSFVAGGNYEQYF
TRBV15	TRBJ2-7	CATSRDWSESYEQYF
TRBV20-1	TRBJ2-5	CSAATGWGETQYF
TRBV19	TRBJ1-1	CASTAGSTEAFF
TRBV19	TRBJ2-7	CASSIAPATYEQYF
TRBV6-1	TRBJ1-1	CASSITLVRTEAFF
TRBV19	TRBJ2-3	CASSIGGSTDTQYF
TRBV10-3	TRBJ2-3	CAISKTGESTDTQYF
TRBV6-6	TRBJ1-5	CASSYSDYQPQHF
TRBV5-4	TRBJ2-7	CASSLEGAGLRAYEQYF
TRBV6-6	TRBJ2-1	CASSQKTSSYNEQFF
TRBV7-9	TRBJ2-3	CASDNTDTQYF
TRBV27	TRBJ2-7	CASSNSGTGATEQYF
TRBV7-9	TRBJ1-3	CASSHRDRVDTIYF
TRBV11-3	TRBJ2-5	CASSLFLGAETQYF
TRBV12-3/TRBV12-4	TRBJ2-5	CASRGTLNQETQYF
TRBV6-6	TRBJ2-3	CASSLDEASWGGYTQYF
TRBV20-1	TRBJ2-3	CSAIPAGGYLASTDTQYF
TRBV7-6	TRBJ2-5	CASSSRVLQETQYF
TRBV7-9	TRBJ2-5	CASSPLQGVQETQYF
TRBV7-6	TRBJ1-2	CASSPRSPPLGYGYTF
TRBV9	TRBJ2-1	CASSVEKRGSSYNEQFF
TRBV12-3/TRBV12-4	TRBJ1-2	CASSLAGLFGGYTF
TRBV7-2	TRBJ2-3	CASSPWEGYTDTQYF
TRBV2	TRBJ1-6	CASSTDSSYNSPLHF
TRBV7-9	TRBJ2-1	CASNPGLASDEQFF
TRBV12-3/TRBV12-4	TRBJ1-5	CARSSSGDRNQPQHF
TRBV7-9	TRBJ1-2	CASSLVLGRNYGYTF
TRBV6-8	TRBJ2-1	CASSPRGTAPAPEQFF
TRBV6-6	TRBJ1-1	CASRSTGRDTEAFF
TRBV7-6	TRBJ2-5	CASSSVAGESQETQYF
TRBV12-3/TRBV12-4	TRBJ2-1	CASTPGGLYNEQFF
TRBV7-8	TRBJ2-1	CASSFRTDLNHNEQFF
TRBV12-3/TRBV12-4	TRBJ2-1	CASSAEGHEQFF
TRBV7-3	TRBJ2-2	CASSLVGEGELFF
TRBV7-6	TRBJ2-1	CASSLALGSDYYNEQFF
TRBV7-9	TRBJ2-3	CASSLPLTSASSTDTQYF
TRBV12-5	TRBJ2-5	CASGFTAETQYF
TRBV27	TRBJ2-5	CASSRLGSIETQYF
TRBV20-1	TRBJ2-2	CSARDPHSGTSGDIGELFF
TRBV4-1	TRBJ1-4	CASSQRGPTNEKLFF
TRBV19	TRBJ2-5	CASSLYRGRQETQYF
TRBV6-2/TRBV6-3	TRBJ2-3	CASSYPSTQYF
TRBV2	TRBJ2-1	CATQGGLSSYNEQFF
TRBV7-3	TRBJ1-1	CASSHGGENTEAFF
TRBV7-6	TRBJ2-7	CASSLGSDSSYEQYF
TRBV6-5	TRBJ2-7	CASSYSGGTSYEQYF